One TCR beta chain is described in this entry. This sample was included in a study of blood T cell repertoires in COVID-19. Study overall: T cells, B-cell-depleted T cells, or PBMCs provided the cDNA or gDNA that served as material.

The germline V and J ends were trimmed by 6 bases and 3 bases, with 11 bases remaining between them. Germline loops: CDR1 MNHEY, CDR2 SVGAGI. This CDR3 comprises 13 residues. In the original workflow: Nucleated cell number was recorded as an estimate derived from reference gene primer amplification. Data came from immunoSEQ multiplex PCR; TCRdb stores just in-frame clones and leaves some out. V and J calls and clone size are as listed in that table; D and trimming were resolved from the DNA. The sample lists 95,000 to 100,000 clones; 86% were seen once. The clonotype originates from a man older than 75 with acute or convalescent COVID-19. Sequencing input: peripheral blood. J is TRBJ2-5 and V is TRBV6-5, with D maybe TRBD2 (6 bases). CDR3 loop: CASSPSGEETQYF. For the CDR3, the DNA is TGTGCCAGCAGCCCCTCGGGGGAAGAGACCCAGTACTTC.